The next 20 T cell receptor beta chains were all read from a single sample in a study of cytomegalovirus exposure and HLA in healthy donors. The PCR made use of 60 Vbeta and 13 Jbeta primers. Generated by immunoSEQ multiplex PCR, the TCRdb table keeps only in-frame clones and is missing some. Of about 110,000 clones in the sample, over 9.5% are singletons; the top ten hold 16%. The sequencing input was PBMCs. These receptors were taken from a man between 40 and 49 years old in good health and CMV-seropositive.

A few counts support this clone. The chain has TRBV5-1 and TRBJ2-5; no firm D call. The V gene's germline CDR1 is SGHRS and CDR2 YFSETQ. V lost 0 bases and J 0 bases, leaving 9 bases between the germline ends. This CDR3 region has 15 residues. CDR3 sequence: CASSLGSSDQETQYF. The CDR3 DNA reads as TGCGCCAGCAGCTTGGGGTCCAGCGACCAAGAGACCCAGTACTTC. Full variable domain (remainder filled in from reference TRBV5-1 and TRBJ2-5): KAGVTQTPRYLIKTRGQQVTLSCSPISGHRSVSWYQQTPGQGLQFLFEYFSETQRNKGNFPGRFSGRQFSNSRSEMNVSTLELGDSALYLCASSLGSSDQETQYFGPGTRLLVL.

This clone was counted a single time. The chain couples TRBV5-8 to TRBJ2-7; 7 nucleotides align to TRBD1. The junction had 5 bases not matched to a gene; V was cut back by 4 bases and J by 1 base. The CDR3 runs to 14 residues. Germline values: CDR1 SGHTS, CDR2 YDEGEE. CDR3 amino acids: CASSPGTVSYEQYF. CDR3 DNA sequence: TGTGCCAGCAGCCCCGGGACAGTATCCTACGAGCAGTACTTC. The full variable domain, with the rest looked up from reference TRBV5-8 and TRBJ2-7, is EAGVTQSPTHLIKTRGQQATLRCSPISGHTSVYWYQQALGLGLQFLLWYDEGEERNRGNFPPRFSGRQFPNYSSELNVNALELEDSALYLCASSPGTVSYEQYFGPGTRLTVT.

This clone was observed a handful of times. The rearrangement links TRBV9 to TRBJ2-1; D may be TRBD1 (8 bases). Germline V gene sequence: CDR1 SGDLS, CDR2 YYNGEE. Trimming left V 3 bases short and J 2 bases short, with 15 bases between. This CDR3 spans 16 amino acids. The CDR3 protein is CASSDRGGIAYNEQFF. The CDR3 nucleotides read TGTGCCAGCAGCGACAGGGGGGGCATTGCCTACAATGAGCAGTTCTTC.

This chain links TRBV10-3 with TRBJ2-3; TRBD2 matches at 8 bases. This CDR3 comprises 15 residues. J was trimmed by 6 bases and V by 4 bases; bases with no gene match: 9. In germline, CDR1 is ENHRY, CDR2 SYGVKD. The CDR3 nucleotides read TGTGCCATCAGTGTTGGGGTAGCGGGATATGATACGCAGTATTTT. It translates to CAISVGVAGYDTQYF.

The rearrangement uses TRBV15 and TRBJ2-3; 9 nucleotides match TRBD2. The germline gives CDR1 LNHNV, CDR2 YYDKDF (reference sequence). Unmatched junction bases numbered 6, after V lost 3 bases and J lost 5 bases. The CDR3 spans 15 residues. The CDR3 protein is CATSRAPSGEDTQYF. Here the CDR3 DNA reads TGTGCCACCAGCAGGGCCCCTAGCGGGGAAGATACGCAGTATTTT.

The chain couples TRBV7-8 to TRBJ2-7; D possibly corresponds to TRBD2 (6 bases). The germline V and J ends were trimmed by 2 bases and 6 bases, with 17 bases remaining between them. Germline V gene data show CDR1 as SGHVS and CDR2 as FQNEAQ. The CDR3 contains 15 residues. CDR3 bases: TGTGCCAGCAGCTTATTGGCGGGGCCTCCCGGCGAGCAGTACTTC. It codes for CASSLLAGPPGEQYF.

This chain connects TRBV7-3 to TRBJ2-2, with a possible D match to TRBD2 (6 bases). Trimming removed 6 bases at V and 5 bases at J, with 13 bases between. Germline V CDR1 and CDR2: SGHTA, FQGTGA. The CDR3 spans 14 residues. CDR3 residues: CASSPPGVTGELFF. The CDR3 DNA reads TGTGCCAGCAGTCCACCGGGAGTTACCGGGGAGCTGTTTTTT.

J is TRBJ2-3 and V is TRBV5-4; possible D gene TRBD2, 6 bases. This CDR3 spans 17 amino acids. V dropped 0 bases and J dropped 2 bases, with 16 bases sitting between them. Per the germline V gene, CDR1 is SGHNT and CDR2 is YYREEE (reference sequence). The CDR3 DNA reads as TGTGCCAGCAGCTTGGGTGGGACTCCTCTAAACACAGATACGCAGTATTTT. It encodes CASSLGGTPLNTDTQYF.

The CDR3 loop reads CASSGQLENIQYF. The CDR3 DNA reads as TGTGCCAGCAGCGGCCAACTAGAAAACATTCAGTACTTC. The gene calls are TRBV11-2 and TRBJ2-4, with TRBD2 as a possible D gene (5 bases). V gave up 5 bases and J gave up 5 bases, with 10 bases separating them. The CDR3 covers 13 residues. Germline V gene lookup returns CDR1 SGHAT and CDR2 FQNNGV.

The CDR3 loop reads CASSVFVAGETQYF. The CDR3 DNA follows: TGTGCCAGCAGCGTGTTTGTAGCTGGGGAGACCCAGTACTTC. The J gene is TRBJ2-5, the V gene TRBV7-2; D unclear. V was pared by 5 bases and J by 5 bases, with 15 bases between. This CDR3 region has 14 residues. In germline, CDR1 is SGHTA, CDR2 FQGNSA.

CDR3 sequence: CASTDQGGLGEAFF. CDR3 nucleotide sequence: TGTGCCAGCACCGACCAGGGGGGCTTGGGTGAAGCTTTCTTT. This rearrangement joins TRBV7-9 to TRBJ1-1, with TRBD1 matching 7 bases. Trimming removed 7 bases from V and 7 bases from J; junction bases left unmatched: 12. This CDR3 spans 14 amino acids. Germline V lookup: CDR1 SEHNR, CDR2 FQNEAQ (reference sequence). The complete variable domain, with remaining parts taken from reference TRBV7-9 and TRBJ1-1, reads DTGVSQNPRHKITKRGQNVTFRCDPISEHNRLYWYRQTLGQGPEFLTYFQNEAQLEKSRLLSDRFSAERPKGSFSTLEIQRTEQGDSAMYLCASTDQGGLGEAFFGQGTRLTVV.

The chain recombines TRBV7-9 with TRBJ2-7, with 8 positions matching TRBD1. The CDR3 runs 13 residues. Germline CDR1 and CDR2: SEHNR and FQNEAQ (reference sequence). Unmatched junction bases numbered 7, after V lost 9 bases and J lost 3 bases. CDR3 residues: CASGQGGVYEQYF. The CDR3 coding sequence is TGTGCCAGTGGACAGGGAGGTGTCTACGAGCAGTACTTC.

This chain connects TRBV29-1 to TRBJ2-7, with 8 bases matching TRBD2. The CDR3 runs 15 residues. V gave up 4 bases and J gave up 2 bases; unmatched junction bases: 10. The V gene's germline CDR1 is SQVTM and CDR2 ANQGSEA. As DNA, the CDR3 is TGCAGCGTTGGGAAACTAGCGGAGGGACCCTACGAGCAGTACTTC. Protein sequence: CSVGKLAEGPYEQYF.

This clone was seen only a few times. The chain carries TRBV5-6 and TRBJ2-1; the D gene is possibly TRBD2 (5 bases). Germline values: CDR1 SGHDT, CDR2 YYEEEE. CDR3 length: 15 amino acids. With 3 bases removed from V and 5 bases from J, the gap between germline ends came to 15 bases. The CDR3 here is CASSWALGRNNEQFF. The CDR3 region has the DNA TGTGCCAGCAGCTGGGCCTTAGGGAGAAACAATGAGCAGTTCTTC.

This clone was seen a handful of times. The chain recombines TRBV30 with TRBJ2-5; 10 bases align to TRBD1. CDR1 and CDR2 (germline): GTSNPN, SVGIG (reference sequence). With 5 bases clipped from V and 5 bases from J, the junction kept 5 bases outside the gene matches. This CDR3 spans 13 amino acids. The CDR3 DNA reads TGTGCCTGGGGACGGACAGGGGGGGAGACCCAGTACTTC. Its translation is CAWGRTGGETQYF.

The chain recombines TRBV30 with TRBJ1-2, with TRBD1 as a possible D gene (5 bases). There are 14 residues in the CDR3. The germline V gene has CDR1 GTSNPN and CDR2 SVGIG (reference sequence). Trimming cost V 2 bases and J 8 bases, with 18 bases left between them. CDR3 sequence (DNA): TGTGCCTGGAGTACCCGGGGGTTTATTAGCGGCTACACCTTC. It codes for CAWSTRGFISGYTF.

This clone was observed a few times. This CDR3 reads CSVEMEGSTDTQYF. In nucleotides, the CDR3 is TGCAGCGTTGAAATGGAGGGAAGCACAGATACGCAGTATTTT. The genes are TRBV29-1 and TRBJ2-3; D is perhaps TRBD2 (6 bases). The CDR3 covers 14 residues. Between the trimmed V and J ends, which lost 2 bases and 0 bases, there was a span of 9 bases. Per the germline V gene, CDR1 is SQVTM and CDR2 is ANQGSEA.

This clone was seen a few times. Other DNA sequences from this sample encode an identical CDR3 as well. The chain couples TRBV2 to TRBJ1-5; 8 bases fit TRBD1. The CDR3 has 16 amino acids. Germline values: CDR1 SNHLY, CDR2 FYNNEI. V lost 5 bases and J lost 2; bases outside the gene matches: 8. The CDR3 loop is CASSKEQGGGNQPQHF. The CDR3 DNA is TGTGCCAGCAGTAAGGAACAGGGGGGCGGCAATCAGCCCCAGCATTTT.

This sequence joins TRBV13 and TRBJ1-2; D is unclear. Trimming cost V 0 bases and J 5 bases, with 10 bases left between them. Germline CDR1 PRHDT, CDR2 FYEKMQ (reference sequence). This CDR3 is 14 amino acids long. The CDR3 DNA reads TGTGCCAGCAGCTTAGGGACCGACTTTTATGGCTACACCTTC. Translating it yields CASSLGTDFYGYTF.

This chain connects TRBV4-3 to TRBJ1-5, with a possible D match to TRBD1 (5 bases). The ends were cut back, 3 bases at V and 4 bases at J, with 13 bases in the middle. The CDR3 has 15 residues. Germline V lookup: CDR1 LGHNA, CDR2 YSLEER. The CDR3 protein is CASSQGTGINQPQHF. For the CDR3, the DNA is TGCGCCAGCAGCCAGGGAACAGGTATAAATCAGCCCCAGCATTTT.